This T cell receptor (beta chain) emerged from a study of post-analysis software for immune sequencing data. The wider study: Recorded disease courses covered relapsing-remitting, secondary progressive and progressive-relapsing multiple sclerosis. Some patients had no subtype annotation. Study outcomes and limitations: Versus controls, multiple sclerosis patients showed significantly lower diversity (normalized Chao1). Co-batched samples clustered tightly together by F measure. The study found TRBV5-6, TRBV5-1 and TRBV20-1 among roughly 5 TRBV segments more frequent in patients than controls.

This clonotype showed up just a few times. Antigen unknown. Germline values: CDR1 SGHRS, CDR2 YFSETQ. Trimming left V 0 bases short and J 0 bases short, with 13 bases between. The CDR3 runs to 17 residues. Sequencing libraries made from TCR beta cDNA carried unique molecular identifiers. Some 540,000 cDNA molecules were obtained from around 1 to 10 million T cells. TCRdb re-called the PCR reads through MiXCR, storing one row per CDR3 protein. The table records about 170,000 distinct CDR3 sequences, over 25% of them present only once. The TCR originated in a girl under 18 with multiple sclerosis. The chain uses TRBV5-1 and TRBJ2-4, with D possibly called TRBD1 or TRBD2 (5 bases each). Sequenced material: blood. The CDR3 region is CASSLAPGRIAKNIQYF. CDR3 bases: TGCGCCAGCAGCTTGGCGCCGGGACGGATAGCCAAAAACATTCAGTACTTC. The complete variable domain, with remaining parts taken from reference TRBV5-1 and TRBJ2-4, reads KAGVTQTPRYLIKTRGQQVTLSCSPISGHRSVSWYQQTPGQGLQFLFEYFSETQRNKGNFPGRFSGRQFSNSRSEMNVSTLELGDSALYLCASSLAPGRIAKNIQYFGAGTRLSVL.